The 10 T cell receptor beta chains given below trace back to one sample, sequenced in a study of blood T cell repertoires in COVID-19. Assay: immunoSEQ multiplex PCR; the TCRdb copy retains only in-frame clones and omits some. The table lists about 250,000 clones, 86% of them singletons. Sequencing was performed on PBMCs or T cells enriched from blood (not recorded which). All receptors come from a man between 35 and 55 years old who had recovered from COVID-19.

The gene calls are TRBV6-1 and TRBJ2-1; TRBD1 aligns across 7 bases. Losses at the gene ends were 3 bases for V and 10 bases for J; bases not matched to a gene: 12. CDR1 and CDR2 from the germline V gene are MNHNS and SASEGT. This CDR3 contains 15 residues. The CDR3 loop reads CASSDVKGAKKEQFF. The DNA of the CDR3 is TGTGCCAGCAGTGATGTGAAGGGGGCGAAGAAAGAGCAGTTCTTC.

The chain is built from TRBV19 and TRBJ1-5; 7 bases match TRBD1. The germline gives CDR1 LNHDA, CDR2 SQIVND (reference sequence). V lost 4 bases to trimming and J lost 3 bases; unmatched junction nucleotides: 12. CDR3 length: 17 residues. This chain's CDR3 is CASSTHPVGGNNQPQHF. The CDR3 DNA is TGTGCCAGTAGTACCCATCCGGTAGGGGGCAACAATCAGCCCCAGCATTTT.

This clone showed up just a few times. The chain recombines TRBV13 with TRBJ2-3, with 8 bases that match TRBD1. The germline V gene encodes CDR1 PRHDT and CDR2 FYEKMQ (reference sequence). The trim removed 3 bases at V and 2 bases at J, leaving 4 bases unmatched. The CDR3 is made up of 15 amino acids. CDR3 sequence reads: CASSFRGRVTDTQYF. The CDR3 nucleotides are TGTGCCAGCAGCTTCAGGGGGCGAGTCACAGATACGCAGTATTTT.

V gene TRBV19 combines with J gene TRBJ2-3; D is possibly TRBD1 (5 bases). The CDR3 is 14 amino acids. V shed 9 bases and J shed 1 base, with 14 bases lying between them. In germline, CDR1 is LNHDA, CDR2 SQIVND (reference sequence). The CDR3 DNA reads TGTGCCAGCCAGGGTCGGCTGGGCACAGATACGCAGTATTTT. This translates into CASQGRLGTDTQYF.

This chain uses TRBV5-1 with TRBJ1-2, with D maybe TRBD1 (6 bases). Trimming took 5 bases from V and 4 from J, leaving 15 bases between them. Germline loops: CDR1 SGHRS, CDR2 YFSETQ. The CDR3 has 14 residues. CDR3 DNA sequence: TGCGCCAGCAGTTCCTGGGGGGGCGGCTATGGCTACACCTTC. Translation gives CASSSWGGGYGYTF.

In this sample, this clone turned up once. The genes are TRBV3-1 (or the pseudogene TRBV3-2) and TRBJ2-4, with D perhaps matching TRBD2 (5 bases). V was cut by 5 bases and J by 6 bases, with 11 bases left in between. This CDR3 region has 13 residues. Germline CDR1 is LGHDT and CDR2 is YNNKEL (reference sequence). The CDR3 DNA reads TGTGCCAGCAGCACGGGGATCGGAAACATTCAGTACTTC. As protein: CASSTGIGNIQYF.

The V gene is TRBV5-1, the J gene TRBJ2-6, with TRBD2 matching 7 bases. Germline assignment: CDR1 SGHRS and CDR2 YFSETQ. Trimming cost V 2 bases and J 1 base; bases outside gene matches: 6. The CDR3 is 17 amino acids. The CDR3 loop is CASSFRTSLSGANVLTF. The CDR3 nucleotides are TGCGCCAGCAGCTTCCGGACTAGTCTTTCTGGGGCCAACGTCCTGACTTTC.

V and J are TRBV27 and TRBJ2-1; D is unclear. There are 16 residues in the CDR3. Trimming removed 4 bases from V and 3 bases from J, with 16 bases in between. The germline gives CDR1 MNHEY, CDR2 SMNVEV (reference sequence). The CDR3 spells CASSWPRGSSYNEQFF. CDR3 sequence (DNA): TGTGCCAGCAGTTGGCCCCGTGGCTCAAGCTACAATGAGCAGTTCTTC.

This clone was detected a few times. The rearrangement links TRBV30 to TRBJ2-2; perhaps TRBD1 as D (6 bases). CDR1 is GTSNPN, CDR2 SVGIG, per germline (reference sequence). V lost 0 bases to trimming and J lost 2 bases, with 13 bases between them. This CDR3 contains 16 residues. The CDR3 nucleotides are TGTGCCTGGAGTGTACTTTTCAGGGGAAACACCGGGGAGCTGTTTTTT. It translates to CAWSVLFRGNTGELFF.

V gene TRBV4-1 combines with J gene TRBJ2-1, with 11 bases aligning to TRBD2. Germline CDR1 is MGHRA and CDR2 is YSYEKL. The J segment lost 7 bases and the V segment lost 3 bases, leaving 8 bases of the junction unmatched. CDR3 length: 16 amino acids. Here the CDR3 reads CASSQVAGGPGNEQFF. The DNA of the CDR3 is TGCGCCAGCAGCCAGGTAGCGGGGGGGCCTGGAAATGAGCAGTTCTTC.